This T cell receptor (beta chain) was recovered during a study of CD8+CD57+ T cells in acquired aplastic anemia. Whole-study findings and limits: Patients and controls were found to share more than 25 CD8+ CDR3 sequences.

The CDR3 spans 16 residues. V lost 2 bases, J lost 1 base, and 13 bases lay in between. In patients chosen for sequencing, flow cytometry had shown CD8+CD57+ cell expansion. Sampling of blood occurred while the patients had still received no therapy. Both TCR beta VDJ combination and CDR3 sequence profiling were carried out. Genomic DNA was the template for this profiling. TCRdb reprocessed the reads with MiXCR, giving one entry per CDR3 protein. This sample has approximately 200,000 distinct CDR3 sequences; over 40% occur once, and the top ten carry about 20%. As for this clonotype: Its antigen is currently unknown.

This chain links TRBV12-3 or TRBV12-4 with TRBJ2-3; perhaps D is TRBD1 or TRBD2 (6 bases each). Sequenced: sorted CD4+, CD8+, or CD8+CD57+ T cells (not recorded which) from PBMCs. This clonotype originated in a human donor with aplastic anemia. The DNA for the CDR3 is TGTGCCAGCAGTTTACGGGGGCCGGGTGGCACAGATACGCAGTATTTT. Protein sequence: CASSLRGPGGTDTQYF.